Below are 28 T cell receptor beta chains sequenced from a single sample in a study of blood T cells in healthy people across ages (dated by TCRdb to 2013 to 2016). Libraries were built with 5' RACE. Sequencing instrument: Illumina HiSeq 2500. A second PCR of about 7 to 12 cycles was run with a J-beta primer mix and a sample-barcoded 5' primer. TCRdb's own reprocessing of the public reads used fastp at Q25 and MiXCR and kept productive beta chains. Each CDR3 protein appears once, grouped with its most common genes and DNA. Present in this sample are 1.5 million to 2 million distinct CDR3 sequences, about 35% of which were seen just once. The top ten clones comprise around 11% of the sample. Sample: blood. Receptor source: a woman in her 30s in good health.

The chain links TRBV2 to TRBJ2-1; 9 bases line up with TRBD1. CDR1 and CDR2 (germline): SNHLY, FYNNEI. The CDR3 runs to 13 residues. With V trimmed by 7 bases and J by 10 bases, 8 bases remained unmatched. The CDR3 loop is CASTDRGPREQFF. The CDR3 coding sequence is TGTGCCAGCACGGACAGGGGCCCACGGGAGCAGTTCTTC. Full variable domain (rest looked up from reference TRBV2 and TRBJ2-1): EPEVTQTPSHQVTQMGQEVILRCVPISNHLYFYWYRQILGQKVEFLVSFYNNEISEKSEIFDDQFSVERPDGSNFTLKIRSTKLEDSAMYFCASTDRGPREQFFGPGTRLTVL.

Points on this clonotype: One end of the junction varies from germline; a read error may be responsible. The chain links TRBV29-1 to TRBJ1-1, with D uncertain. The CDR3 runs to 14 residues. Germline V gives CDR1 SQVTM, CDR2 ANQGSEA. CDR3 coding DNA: TGCAGCGTTGAAGAGCCCTTGGGGAACGCTGAAGCTTTCTTT. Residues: CSVEEPLGNAEAFF.

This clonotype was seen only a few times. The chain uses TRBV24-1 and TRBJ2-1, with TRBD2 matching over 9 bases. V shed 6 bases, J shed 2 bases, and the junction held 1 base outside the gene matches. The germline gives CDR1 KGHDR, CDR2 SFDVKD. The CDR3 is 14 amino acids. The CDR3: CATSSSGTYNEQFF. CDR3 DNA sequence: TGTGCCACCAGTTCTAGCGGGACCTACAATGAGCAGTTCTTC.

CDR3 coding DNA: TGTGCCAGCAGCTTACGAGGGAGCTCGGACGAGCAGTACTTC. Amino acids: CASSLRGSSDEQYF. V usage is TRBV7-9 and J usage is TRBJ2-7, with D maybe TRBD2 (5 bases). The CDR3 runs 14 residues. Germline CDR1 is SEHNR and CDR2 is FQNEAQ (reference sequence). Deletions cut 2 bases from V and 5 bases from J, with 13 bases between.

The CDR3 region has the DNA TGTGCCAGCAGCTCCGACTCCGGGACAGGGGAAGGAAAACTGTTTTTT. Amino acids: CASSSDSGTGEGKLFF. The chain uses TRBV11-1 and TRBJ1-4; 10 nucleotides line up with TRBD1. From germline, CDR1 is SGHAT and CDR2 FQDESV (reference sequence). There are 16 residues in the CDR3. Losses at the gene ends were 4 bases for V and 10 bases for J; bases not matched to a gene: 12.

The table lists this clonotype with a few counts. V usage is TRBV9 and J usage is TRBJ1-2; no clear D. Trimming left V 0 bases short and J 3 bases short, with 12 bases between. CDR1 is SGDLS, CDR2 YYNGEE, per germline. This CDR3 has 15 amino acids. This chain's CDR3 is CASSVEERGHYGYTF. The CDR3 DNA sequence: TGTGCCAGCAGCGTAGAAGAAAGAGGTCACTATGGCTACACCTTC.

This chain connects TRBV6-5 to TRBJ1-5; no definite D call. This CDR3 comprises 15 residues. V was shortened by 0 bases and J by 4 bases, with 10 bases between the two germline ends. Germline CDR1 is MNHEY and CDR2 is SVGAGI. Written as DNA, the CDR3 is TGTGCCAGCAGTTACTCGGCAGACCGTAATCAGCCCCAGCATTTT. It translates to CASSYSADRNQPQHF.

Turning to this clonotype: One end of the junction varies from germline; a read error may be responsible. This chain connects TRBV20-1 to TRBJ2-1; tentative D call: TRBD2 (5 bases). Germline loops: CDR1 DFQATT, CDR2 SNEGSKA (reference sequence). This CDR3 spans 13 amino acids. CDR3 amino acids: CSASRLPRNEQFF. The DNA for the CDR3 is TGCAGCGCTAGCCGACTGCCCCGCAATGAGCAGTTCTTC.

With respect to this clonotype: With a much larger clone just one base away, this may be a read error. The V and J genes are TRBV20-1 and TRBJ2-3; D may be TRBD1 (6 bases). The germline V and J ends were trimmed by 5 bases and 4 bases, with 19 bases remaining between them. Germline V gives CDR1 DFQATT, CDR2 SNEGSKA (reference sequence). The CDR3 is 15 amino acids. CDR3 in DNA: TGCAGTGCTCGGCCCCGGGGCGAGGGGGCAGATACGCAGTATTTT. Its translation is CSARPRGEGADTQYF.

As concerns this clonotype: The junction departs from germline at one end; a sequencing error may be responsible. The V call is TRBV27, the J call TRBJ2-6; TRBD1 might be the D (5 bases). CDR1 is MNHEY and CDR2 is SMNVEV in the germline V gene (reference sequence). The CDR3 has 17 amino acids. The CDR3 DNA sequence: TGTGCCAGCAGTCTCAGGAGAGATTCCTCTGGGGCCAACGTCCGGACTTTC. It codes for CASSLRRDSSGANVRTF.

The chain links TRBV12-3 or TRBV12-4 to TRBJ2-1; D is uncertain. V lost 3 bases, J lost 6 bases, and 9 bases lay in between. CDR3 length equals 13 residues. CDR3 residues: CASSLQTSNEQFF. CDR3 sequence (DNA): TGTGCCAGCAGTTTGCAGACTTCCAATGAGCAGTTCTTC.

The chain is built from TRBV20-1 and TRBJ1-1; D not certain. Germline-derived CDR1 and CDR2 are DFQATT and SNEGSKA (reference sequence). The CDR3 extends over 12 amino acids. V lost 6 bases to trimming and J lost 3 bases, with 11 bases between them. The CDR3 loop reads CSAYRGYTEAFF. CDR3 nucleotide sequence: TGCAGTGCCTACCGAGGGTACACTGAAGCTTTCTTT.

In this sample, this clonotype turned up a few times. The DNA of the CDR3 is TGTGCCAGCAGCTCGACTCACCGGAGGGGCTACGAGCAGTACTTC. It yields the protein CASSSTHRRGYEQYF. The J gene is TRBJ2-7, the V gene TRBV5-6, with D perhaps matching TRBD2 (6 bases). This CDR3 comprises 15 residues. Per the germline V gene, CDR1 is SGHDT and CDR2 is YYEEEE. V lost 3 bases to trimming and J lost 3 bases, with 16 bases between them.

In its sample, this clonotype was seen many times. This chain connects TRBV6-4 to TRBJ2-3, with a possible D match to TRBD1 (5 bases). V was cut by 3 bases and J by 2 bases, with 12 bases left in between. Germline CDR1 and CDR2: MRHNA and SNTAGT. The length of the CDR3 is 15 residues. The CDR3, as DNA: TGTGCCAGCAGTGAATCGCAGGGCACCACAGATACGCAGTATTTT. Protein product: CASSESQGTTDTQYF.

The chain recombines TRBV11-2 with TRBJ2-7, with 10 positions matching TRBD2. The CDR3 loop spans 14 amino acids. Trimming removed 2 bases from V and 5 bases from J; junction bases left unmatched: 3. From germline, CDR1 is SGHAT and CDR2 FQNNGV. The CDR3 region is CASSLTAGGNEQYF. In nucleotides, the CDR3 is TGTGCCAGCAGCTTAACAGCGGGGGGGAACGAGCAGTACTTC.

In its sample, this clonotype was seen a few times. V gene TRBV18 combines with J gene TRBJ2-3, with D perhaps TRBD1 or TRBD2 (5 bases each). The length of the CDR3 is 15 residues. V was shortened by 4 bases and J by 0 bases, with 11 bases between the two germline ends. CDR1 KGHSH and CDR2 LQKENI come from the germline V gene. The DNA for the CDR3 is TGTGCCAGCTCACGGAACGGGGCTAGCACAGATACGCAGTATTTT. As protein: CASSRNGASTDTQYF.

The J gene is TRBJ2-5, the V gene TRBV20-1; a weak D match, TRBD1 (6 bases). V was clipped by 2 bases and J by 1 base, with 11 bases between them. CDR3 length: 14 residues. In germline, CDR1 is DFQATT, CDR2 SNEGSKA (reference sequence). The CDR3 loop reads CSARKRQAQETQYF. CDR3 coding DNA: TGCAGTGCTAGAAAACGACAGGCCCAAGAGACCCAGTACTTC.

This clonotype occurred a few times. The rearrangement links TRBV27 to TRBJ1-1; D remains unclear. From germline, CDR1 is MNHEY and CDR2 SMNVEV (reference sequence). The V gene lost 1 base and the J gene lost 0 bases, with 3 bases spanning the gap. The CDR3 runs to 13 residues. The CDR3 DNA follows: TGTGCCAGCAGTTTATATTTGAACACTGAAGCTTTCTTT. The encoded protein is CASSLYLNTEAFF.

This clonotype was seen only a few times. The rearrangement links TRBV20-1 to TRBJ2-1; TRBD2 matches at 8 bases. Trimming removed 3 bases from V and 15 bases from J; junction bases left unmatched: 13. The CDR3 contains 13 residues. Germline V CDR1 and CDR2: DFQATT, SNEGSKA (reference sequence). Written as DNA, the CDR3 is TGCAGTGCTAGCCATTCCGGGAGCGGGGGAACGTTCTTC. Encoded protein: CSASHSGSGGTFF.

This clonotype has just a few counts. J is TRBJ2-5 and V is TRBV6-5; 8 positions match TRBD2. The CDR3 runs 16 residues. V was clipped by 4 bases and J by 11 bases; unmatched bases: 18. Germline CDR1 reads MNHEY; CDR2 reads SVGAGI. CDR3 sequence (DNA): TGTGCCAGCAGTTCTACCAAACTAGCGGCTCTTTGGGAGCAGTACTTC. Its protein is CASSSTKLAALWEQYF.

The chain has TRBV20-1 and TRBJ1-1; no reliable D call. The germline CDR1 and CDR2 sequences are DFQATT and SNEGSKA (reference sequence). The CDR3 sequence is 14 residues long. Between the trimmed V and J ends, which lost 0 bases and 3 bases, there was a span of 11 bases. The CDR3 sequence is CSARDQAEYTEAFF. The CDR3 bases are TGCAGTGCTAGAGATCAAGCTGAATACACTGAAGCTTTCTTT.

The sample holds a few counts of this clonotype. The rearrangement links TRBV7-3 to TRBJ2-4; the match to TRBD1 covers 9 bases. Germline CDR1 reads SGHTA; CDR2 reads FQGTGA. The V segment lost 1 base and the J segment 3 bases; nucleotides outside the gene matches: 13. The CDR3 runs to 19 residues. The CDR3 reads CASSLKGDRERRVKNIQYF. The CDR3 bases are TGTGCCAGCAGCTTAAAGGGGGACAGGGAAAGGAGGGTCAAAAACATTCAGTACTTC.

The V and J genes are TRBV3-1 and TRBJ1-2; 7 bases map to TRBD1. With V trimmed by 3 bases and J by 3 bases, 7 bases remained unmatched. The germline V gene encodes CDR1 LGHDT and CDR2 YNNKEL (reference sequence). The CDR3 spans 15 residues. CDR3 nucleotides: TGTGCCAGCAGCCAGCAAGACAGGGTGGACTATGGCTACACCTTC. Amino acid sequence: CASSQQDRVDYGYTF.

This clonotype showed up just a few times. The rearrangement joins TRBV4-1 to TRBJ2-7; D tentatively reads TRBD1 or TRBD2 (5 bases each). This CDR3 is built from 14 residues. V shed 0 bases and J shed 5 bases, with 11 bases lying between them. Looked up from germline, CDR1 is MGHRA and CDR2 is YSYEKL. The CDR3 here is CASSQEWGIHEQYF. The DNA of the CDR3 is TGCGCCAGCAGCCAAGAATGGGGGATCCACGAGCAGTACTTC.

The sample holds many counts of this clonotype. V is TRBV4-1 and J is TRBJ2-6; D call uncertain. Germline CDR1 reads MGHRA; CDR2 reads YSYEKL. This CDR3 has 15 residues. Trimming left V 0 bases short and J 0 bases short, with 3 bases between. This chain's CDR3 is CASSQDPSGANVLTF. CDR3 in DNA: TGCGCCAGCAGCCAAGATCCCTCTGGGGCCAACGTCCTGACTTTC.

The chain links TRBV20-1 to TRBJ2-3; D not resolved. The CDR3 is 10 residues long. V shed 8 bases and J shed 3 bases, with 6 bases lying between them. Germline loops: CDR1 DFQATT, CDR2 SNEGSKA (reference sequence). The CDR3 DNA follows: TGCAGTAAAAAAACAGATACGCAGTATTTT. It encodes CSKKTDTQYF.

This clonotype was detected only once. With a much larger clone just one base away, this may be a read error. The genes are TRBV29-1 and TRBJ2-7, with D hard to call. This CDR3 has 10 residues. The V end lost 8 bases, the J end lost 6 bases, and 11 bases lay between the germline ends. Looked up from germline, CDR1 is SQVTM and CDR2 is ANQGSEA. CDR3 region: CSTGEIEQYF. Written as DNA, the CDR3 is TGCAGCACTGGGGAAATCGAGCAGTACTTC.

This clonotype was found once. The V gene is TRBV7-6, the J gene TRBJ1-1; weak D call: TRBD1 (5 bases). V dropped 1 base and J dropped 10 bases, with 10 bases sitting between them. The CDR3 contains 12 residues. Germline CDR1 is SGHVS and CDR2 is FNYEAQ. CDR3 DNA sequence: TGTGCCAGCAGCTTAGTCGGGGGGGTAGCTTTCTTT. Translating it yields CASSLVGGVAFF.